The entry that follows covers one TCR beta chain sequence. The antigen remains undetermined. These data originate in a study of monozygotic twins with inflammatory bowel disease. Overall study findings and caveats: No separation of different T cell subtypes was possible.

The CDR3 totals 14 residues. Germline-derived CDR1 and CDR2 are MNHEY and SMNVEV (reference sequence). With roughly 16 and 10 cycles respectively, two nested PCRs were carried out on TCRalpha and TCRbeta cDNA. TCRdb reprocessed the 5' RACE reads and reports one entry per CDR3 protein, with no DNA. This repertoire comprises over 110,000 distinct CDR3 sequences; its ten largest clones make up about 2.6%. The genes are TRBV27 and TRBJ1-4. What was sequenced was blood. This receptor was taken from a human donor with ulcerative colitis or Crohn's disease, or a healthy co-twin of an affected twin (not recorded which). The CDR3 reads CASRRTSTNEKLFF.